Listed here are 10 T cell receptor beta chains from one sample, sequenced in a study of T cell repertoires in ileal Crohn's disease. Produced via immunoSEQ multiplex PCR; TCRdb's table is partial and in-frame only. This sample has 3,000 to 3,500 clones; roughly 78% occur once, and the top ten carry roughly 2.7%. Surgical specimens yielded lamina propria lymphocytes, which were density-gradient separated and then sorted. Sequenced sample: CD4+ T cells sorted from the ileum. The source is an adult with Crohn's disease.

The chain recombines TRBV5-1 with TRBJ1-5, with 7 nucleotides matching TRBD1. This CDR3 spans 15 amino acids. Trimming removed 5 bases from V and 4 bases from J; junction bases left unmatched: 9. Germline V gene sequence: CDR1 SGHRS, CDR2 YFSETQ. The CDR3 sequence is CASRLGQATNQPQHF. As DNA, the CDR3 is TGCGCCAGCAGACTAGGACAGGCGACAAATCAGCCCCAGCATTTT.

This sequence joins TRBV7-2 and TRBJ2-1; weak D call: TRBD2 (6 bases). The V end lost 7 bases, the J end lost 9 bases, and 10 bases lay between the germline ends. Germline V gives CDR1 SGHTA, CDR2 FQGNSA. The CDR3 is made up of 11 amino acids. The CDR3 nucleotides are TGTGCCAGCAACCAGGGAGGTGAGCAGTTCTTC. Protein product: CASNQGGEQFF.

The chain recombines TRBV27 with TRBJ2-5, with 7 bases fitting TRBD1. With 1 base clipped from V and 3 bases from J, the junction kept 2 bases outside the gene matches. Germline-derived CDR1 and CDR2 are MNHEY and SMNVEV (reference sequence). This CDR3 contains 14 residues. The DNA of the CDR3 is TGTGCCAGCAGTTTATACAGGGGAGAAGAGACCCAGTACTTC. As protein: CASSLYRGEETQYF.

The chain links TRBV6-5 to TRBJ2-3; D might be TRBD2 (7 bases). Germline-derived CDR1 and CDR2 are MNHEY and SVGAGI. This CDR3 has 14 residues. Trimming left V 5 bases short and J 1 base short, with 10 bases between. CDR3 loop: CASSRRGRTDTQYF. The CDR3 DNA is TGTGCCAGCAGTCGGCGGGGGCGCACAGATACGCAGTATTTT.

This chain uses TRBV5-1 with TRBJ2-7; maybe TRBD1 (5 bases). Per germline, CDR1 SGHRS and CDR2 YFSETQ. The CDR3 contains 13 residues. The V gene lost 5 bases and the J gene lost 0 bases, with 9 bases spanning the gap. The chain's CDR3 is CASSPQGSYEQYF. CDR3 nucleotide sequence: TGCGCCAGCAGTCCCCAGGGCTCCTACGAGCAGTACTTC.

The CDR3 loop is CASSDRGQGNTEAFF. In nucleotides, the CDR3 is TGCGCCAGCAGTGACAGGGGGCAGGGGAACACTGAAGCTTTCTTT. V gene TRBV10-2 combines with J gene TRBJ1-1; 8 nucleotides match TRBD1. V trimming: 3 bases; J trimming: 1 base; junction bases outside the gene matches: 4. The length of the CDR3 is 15 residues. The germline CDR1 and CDR2 sequences are WSHSY and SAAADI.

The chain joins TRBV21-1 to TRBJ1-2; TRBD1 was called by the table and not checked on the DNA. TRBV21-1 is tagged as a pseudogene. This CDR3 region has 18 residues. In DNA form, the CDR3 reads TGTGCCAGCAGCAAATGGGACAGGGGGCACATCTTCGTCTATGGCTACACCTTC. The encoded protein is CASSKWDRGHIFVYGYTF.

The gene calls are TRBV9 and TRBJ2-3; D unresolved. Trimming took 4 bases from V and 5 from J, leaving 14 bases between them. The germline V gene has CDR1 SGDLS and CDR2 YYNGEE. There are 14 residues in the CDR3. The chain's CDR3 is CASSPRHARDTQYF. CDR3 sequence (DNA): TGTGCCAGCAGCCCAAGACACGCGAGAGATACGCAGTATTTT.

The chain carries TRBV5-3 and TRBJ2-7; D is perhaps TRBD1 (6 bases). TRBV5-3 carries the ORF label, with uncertain function. This CDR3 has 16 amino acids. The germline V and J ends were trimmed by 2 bases and 3 bases, with 18 bases remaining between them. This chain's CDR3 is CARSFPPGATRYEQYF. The CDR3 DNA reads TGTGCCAGAAGCTTCCCCCCAGGGGCTACCCGCTACGAGCAGTACTTC.

Here the CDR3 reads CASSGRGPDEKLFF. The CDR3 nucleotides are TGTGCCAGCAGCGGCAGGGGGCCAGATGAAAAACTGTTTTTT. This chain uses TRBV5-6 with TRBJ1-4, with TRBD1 identical over 8 bases. From germline, CDR1 is SGHDT and CDR2 YYEEEE. V dropped 4 bases and J dropped 6; count of bases not matched to a gene: 5. The CDR3 loop spans 14 amino acids.